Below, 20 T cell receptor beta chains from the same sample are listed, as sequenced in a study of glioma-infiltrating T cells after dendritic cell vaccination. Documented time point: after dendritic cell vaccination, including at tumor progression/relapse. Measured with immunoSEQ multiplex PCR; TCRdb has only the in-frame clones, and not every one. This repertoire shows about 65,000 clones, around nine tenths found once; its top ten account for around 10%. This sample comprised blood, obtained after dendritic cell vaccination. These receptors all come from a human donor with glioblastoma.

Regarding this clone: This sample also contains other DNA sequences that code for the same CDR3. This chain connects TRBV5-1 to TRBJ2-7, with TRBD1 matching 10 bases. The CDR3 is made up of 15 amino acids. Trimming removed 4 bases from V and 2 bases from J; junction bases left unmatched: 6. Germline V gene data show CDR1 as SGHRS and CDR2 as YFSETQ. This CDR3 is CASSPGQGGPYEQYF. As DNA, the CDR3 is TGCGCCAGCAGCCCAGGACAGGGGGGGCCCTACGAGCAGTACTTC.

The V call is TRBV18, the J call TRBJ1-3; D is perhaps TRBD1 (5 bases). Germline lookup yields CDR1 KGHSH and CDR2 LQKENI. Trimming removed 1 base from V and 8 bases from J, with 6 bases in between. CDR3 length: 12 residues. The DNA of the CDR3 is TGTGCCAGCTCACCACAAGGGGACACCATATATTTT. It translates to CASSPQGDTIYF.

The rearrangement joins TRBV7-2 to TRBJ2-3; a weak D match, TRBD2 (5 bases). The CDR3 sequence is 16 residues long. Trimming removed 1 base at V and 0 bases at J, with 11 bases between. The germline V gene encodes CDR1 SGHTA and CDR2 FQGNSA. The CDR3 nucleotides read TGTGCCAGCAGCTTAGGGGTGGAGGAAAGCACAGATACGCAGTATTTT. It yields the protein CASSLGVEESTDTQYF.

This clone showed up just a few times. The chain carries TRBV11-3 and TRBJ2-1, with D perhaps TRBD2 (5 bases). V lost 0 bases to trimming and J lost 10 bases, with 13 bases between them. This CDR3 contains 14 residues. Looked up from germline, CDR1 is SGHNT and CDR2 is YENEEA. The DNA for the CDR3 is TGTGCCAGCAGCTTAGATAGCTTTCGGGGAGAGCAGTTCTTC. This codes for CASSLDSFRGEQFF. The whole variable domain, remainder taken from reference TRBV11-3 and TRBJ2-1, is EAGVVQSPRYKIIEKKQPVAFWCNPISGHNTLYWYLQNLGQGPELLIRYENEEAVDDSQLPKDRFSAERLKGVDSTLKIQPAELGDSAVYLCASSLDSFRGEQFFGPGTRLTVL.

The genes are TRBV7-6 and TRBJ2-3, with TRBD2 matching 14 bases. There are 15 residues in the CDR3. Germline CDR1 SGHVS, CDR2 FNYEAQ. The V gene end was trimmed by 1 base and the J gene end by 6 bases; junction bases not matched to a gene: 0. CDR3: CASSLGLAGGDTQYF. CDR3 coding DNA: TGTGCCAGCAGCTTAGGACTAGCGGGGGGGGATACGCAGTATTTT. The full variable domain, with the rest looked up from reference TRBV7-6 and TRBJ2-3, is GAGVSQSPRYKVTKRGQDVALRCDPISGHVSLYWYRQALGQGPEFLTYFNYEAQQDKSGLPNDRFSAERPEGSISTLTIQRTEQRDSAMYRCASSLGLAGGDTQYFGPGTRLTVL.

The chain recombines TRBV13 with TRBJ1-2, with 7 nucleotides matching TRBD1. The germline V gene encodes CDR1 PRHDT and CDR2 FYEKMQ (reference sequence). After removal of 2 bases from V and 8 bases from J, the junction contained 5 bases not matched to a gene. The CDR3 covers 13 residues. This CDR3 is CASSLRQGPGYTF. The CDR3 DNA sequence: TGTGCCAGCAGCTTAAGACAGGGTCCGGGCTACACCTTC.

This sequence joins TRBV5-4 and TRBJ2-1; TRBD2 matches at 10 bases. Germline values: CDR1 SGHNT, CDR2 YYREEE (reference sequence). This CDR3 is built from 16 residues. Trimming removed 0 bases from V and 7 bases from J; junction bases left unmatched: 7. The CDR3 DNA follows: TGTGCCAGCAGCTTGGCCAGTAGCGGGAGGAGAAATGAGCAGTTCTTC. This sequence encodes CASSLASSGRRNEQFF.

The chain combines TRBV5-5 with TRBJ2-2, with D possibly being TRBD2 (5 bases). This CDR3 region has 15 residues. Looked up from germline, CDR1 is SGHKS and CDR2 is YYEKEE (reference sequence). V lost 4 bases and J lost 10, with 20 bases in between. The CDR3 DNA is TGTGCCAGCAGCGAGCCCCACATGGGAGTGGAGGAGCTGTTTTTT. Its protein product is CASSEPHMGVEELFF.

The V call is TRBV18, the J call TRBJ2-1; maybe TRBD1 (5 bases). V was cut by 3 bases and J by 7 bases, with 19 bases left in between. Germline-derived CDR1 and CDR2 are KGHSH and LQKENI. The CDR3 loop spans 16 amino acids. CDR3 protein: CASSPQGGSGGNEQFF. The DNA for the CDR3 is TGTGCCAGCTCACCCCAGGGCGGTTCCGGTGGGAATGAGCAGTTCTTC.

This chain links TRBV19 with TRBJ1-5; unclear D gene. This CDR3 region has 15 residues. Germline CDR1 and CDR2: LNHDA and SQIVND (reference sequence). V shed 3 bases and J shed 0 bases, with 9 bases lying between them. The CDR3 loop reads CASSMYGDSNQPQHF. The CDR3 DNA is TGTGCCAGTAGTATGTACGGGGATAGCAATCAGCCCCAGCATTTT. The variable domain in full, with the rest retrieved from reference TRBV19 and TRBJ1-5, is DGGITQSPKYLFRKEGQNVTLSCEQNLNHDAMYWYRQDPGQGLRLIYYSQIVNDFQKGDIAEGYSVSREKKESFPLTVTSAQKNPTAFYLCASSMYGDSNQPQHFGDGTRLSIL.

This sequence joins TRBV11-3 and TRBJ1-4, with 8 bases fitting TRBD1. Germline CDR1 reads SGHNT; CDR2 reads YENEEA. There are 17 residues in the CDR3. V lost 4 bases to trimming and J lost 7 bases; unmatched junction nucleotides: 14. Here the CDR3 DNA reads TGTGCCAGCAGCTCGCCTCGACAGGGGTTCGGGGGTGAAAAACTGTTTTTT. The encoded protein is CASSSPRQGFGGEKLFF.

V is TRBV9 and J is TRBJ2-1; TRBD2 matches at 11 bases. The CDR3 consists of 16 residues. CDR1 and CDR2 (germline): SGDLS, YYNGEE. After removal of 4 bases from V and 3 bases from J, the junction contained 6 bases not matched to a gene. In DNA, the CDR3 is TGTGCCAGCAGCAAATATGGACTAGCGGGCTACAATGAGCAGTTCTTC. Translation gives CASSKYGLAGYNEQFF.

In DNA form, the CDR3 reads TGTGCCAGCAGCCAAGAGAGGGGACAGAGGGATACGCAGTATTTT. This translates into CASSQERGQRDTQYF. V usage is TRBV4-2 and J usage is TRBJ2-3; 7 nucleotides match TRBD1. Germline loops: CDR1 LGHNA, CDR2 YNFKEQ. The V gene end was trimmed by 0 bases and the J gene end by 6 bases; junction bases not matched to a gene: 6. The length of the CDR3 is 15 residues.

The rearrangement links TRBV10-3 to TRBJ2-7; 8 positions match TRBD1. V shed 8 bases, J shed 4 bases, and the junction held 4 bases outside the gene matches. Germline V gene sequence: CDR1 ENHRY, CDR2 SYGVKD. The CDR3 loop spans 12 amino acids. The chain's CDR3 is CAIGQGLYEQYF. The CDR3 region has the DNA TGTGCCATCGGACAGGGCTTATACGAGCAGTACTTC.

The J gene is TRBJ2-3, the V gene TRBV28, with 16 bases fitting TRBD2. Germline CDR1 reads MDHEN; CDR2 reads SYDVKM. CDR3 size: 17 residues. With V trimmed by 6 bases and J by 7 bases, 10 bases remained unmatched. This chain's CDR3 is CASSKHPGLAGGYTQYF. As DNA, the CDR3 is TGTGCCAGCAGCAAACACCCGGGACTAGCGGGAGGGTATACGCAGTATTTT.

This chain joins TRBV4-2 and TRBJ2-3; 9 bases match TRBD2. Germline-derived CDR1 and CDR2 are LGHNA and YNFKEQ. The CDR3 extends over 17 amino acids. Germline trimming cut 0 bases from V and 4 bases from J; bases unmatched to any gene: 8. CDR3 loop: CASSQEYGGRAADTQYF. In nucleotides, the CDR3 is TGTGCCAGCAGCCAAGAATACGGCGGGAGGGCCGCAGATACGCAGTATTTT.

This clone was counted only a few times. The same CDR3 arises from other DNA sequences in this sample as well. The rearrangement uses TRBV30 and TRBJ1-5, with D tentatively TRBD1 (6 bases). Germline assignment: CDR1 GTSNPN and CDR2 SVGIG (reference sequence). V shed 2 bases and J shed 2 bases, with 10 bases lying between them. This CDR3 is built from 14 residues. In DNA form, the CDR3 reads TGTGCCTGGAGTAAGGGGGGGGGCAATCAGCCCCAGCATTTT. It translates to CAWSKGGGNQPQHF.

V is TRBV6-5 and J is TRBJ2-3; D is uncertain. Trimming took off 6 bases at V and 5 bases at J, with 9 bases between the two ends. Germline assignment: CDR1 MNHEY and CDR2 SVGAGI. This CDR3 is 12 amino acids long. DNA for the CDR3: TGTGCCAGCAGATCCTCAGGAGATACGCAGTATTTT. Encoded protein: CASRSSGDTQYF.

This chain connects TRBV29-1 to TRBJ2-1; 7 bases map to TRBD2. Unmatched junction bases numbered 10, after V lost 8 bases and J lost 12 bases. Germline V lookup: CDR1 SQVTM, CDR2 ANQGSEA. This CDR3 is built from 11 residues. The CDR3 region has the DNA TGCAGCCCTAAGTCGGGGGGTGGGCAGTTCTTC. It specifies CSPKSGGGQFF.

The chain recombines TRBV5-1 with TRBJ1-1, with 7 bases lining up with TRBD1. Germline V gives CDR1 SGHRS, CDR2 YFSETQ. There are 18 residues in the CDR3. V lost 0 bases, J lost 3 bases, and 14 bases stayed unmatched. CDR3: CASSLEGAYRGVDTEAFF. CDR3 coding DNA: TGCGCCAGCAGCTTGGAAGGGGCCTACAGGGGCGTCGACACTGAAGCTTTCTTT. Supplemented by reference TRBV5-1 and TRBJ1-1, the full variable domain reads KAGVTQTPRYLIKTRGQQVTLSCSPISGHRSVSWYQQTPGQGLQFLFEYFSETQRNKGNFPGRFSGRQFSNSRSEMNVSTLELGDSALYLCASSLEGAYRGVDTEAFFGQGTRLTVV.